The subject of this entry is one T cell receptor beta chain. The antigen remains unidentified. The V gene's germline CDR1 is ENHRY and CDR2 SYGVKD. There are 16 residues in the CDR3. The ends were cut back, 1 base at V and 0 bases at J, with 9 bases in the middle. This record belongs to a study of OX40 agonist ivuxolimab in advanced cancers. The overall study: Aged roughly 20 to 85 with a mean of roughly 65 years, they were roughly 83% male. Partial responses were recorded for three patients, including one with hepatocellular carcinoma and two with cutaneous melanoma.

General observations from the study: CD8+ T cells (on average) carried more expanded clones than CD4+ T cells. It was also the case that some nonresponders had low normalized T-cell clonal expansion.

Sequenced by immunoSEQ multiplex PCR; TCRdb stores in-frame clones only, minus some. The sample lists tens of thousands of clones, 89% occurring once. The material sequenced was CD4+ or CD8+ T cells sorted from blood, taken in a trial of the OX40 agonist ivuxolimab. The chain uses TRBV10-3 and TRBJ2-2; possibly TRBD1 for D (7 bases). The TCR originated in an adult with an advanced solid tumor such as melanoma, head and neck, liver or kidney cancer. CDR3 in DNA: TGTGCCATCAGTGAGTTCAGGGGGGCGAACACCGGGGAGCTGTTTTTT. This sequence encodes CAISEFRGANTGELFF.